The clone carrying this T cell receptor (beta chain) occurred a few times. No antigen is known for it. These data belong to a study of T cells in Graves' hyperthyroidism and ophthalmopathy. Overall study: Peripheral blood specimens were obtained at initial diagnosis, prior to any treatment. Whole-study findings and limits: The model forecast ophthalmopathy, anticipating it by a median about 6.5 months before onset.

V was trimmed by 6 bases and J by 7 bases, leaving 19 bases between them. In germline, CDR1 is DFQATT, CDR2 SNEGSKA (reference sequence). This CDR3 is 15 amino acids long. Amplification yielded TCR beta CDR3 regions, with RNA transcripts as the source. A first-round RT-PCR of the TCR CDR3 used the HTBI primer set. TCRdb used MiXCR to reprocess the multiplex PCR reads, holding one entry per CDR3 protein. The sample holds 500,000 to 750,000 distinct CDR3 sequences, 12% to 15% seen once. The diagnoses drew upon clinical symptoms, serum thyroxine and TRAb, thyroid ultrasound and orbital computed tomography.

The sequenced sample consisted of blood. This chain uses TRBV20-1 with TRBJ1-6, with D perhaps TRBD1 (5 bases). This TCR came from a woman aged 18-29 years with Graves' ophthalmopathy. CDR3 sequence reads: CSAAIGGSGNSPLHF. CDR3 coding DNA: TGCAGTGCCGCGATTGGGGGGTCGGGCAATTCACCCCTCCACTTT.